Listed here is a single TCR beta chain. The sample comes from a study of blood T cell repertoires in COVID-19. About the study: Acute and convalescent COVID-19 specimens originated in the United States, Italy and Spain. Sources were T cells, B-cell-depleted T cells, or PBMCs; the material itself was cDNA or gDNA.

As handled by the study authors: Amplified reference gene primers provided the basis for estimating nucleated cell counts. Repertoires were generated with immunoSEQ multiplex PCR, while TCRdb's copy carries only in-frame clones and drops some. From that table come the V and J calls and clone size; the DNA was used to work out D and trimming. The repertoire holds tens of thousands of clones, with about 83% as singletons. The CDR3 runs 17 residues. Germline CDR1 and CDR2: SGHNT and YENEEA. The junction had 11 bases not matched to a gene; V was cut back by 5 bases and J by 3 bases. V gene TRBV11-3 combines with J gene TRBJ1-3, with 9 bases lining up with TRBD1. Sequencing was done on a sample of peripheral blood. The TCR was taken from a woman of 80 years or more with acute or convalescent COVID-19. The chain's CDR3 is CASSLYLGQGGGNTIYF. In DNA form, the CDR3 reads TGTGCCAGCAGCCTATACTTGGGACAGGGAGGTGGAAACACCATATATTTT.